Shown below are 32 T cell receptor beta chains from a single sample sequenced in a study of patients and donors after allogeneic stem cell transplantation. TCRdb re-analysed the RT-PCR reads in MiXCR, keeping a single row per CDR3 protein. Of about 400,000 distinct CDR3 sequences in the sample, more than 15% were seen once. Sequenced: blood, either unsorted or a sorted T cell fraction (not recorded which). The receptor set was obtained from a human donor who was either an allogeneic HSCT recipient or a stem cell or donor lymphocyte infusion donor (not recorded which). It is not recorded whose cells these are; they may come from a transplant donor.

The V call is TRBV5-1, the J call TRBJ1-2, with TRBD1 identical over 7 bases. The V and J ends lost 4 bases and 3 bases, in that order; junction bases with no gene match: 6. The CDR3 has 14 amino acids. Germline loops: CDR1 SGHRS, CDR2 YFSETQ. In DNA, the CDR3 is TGCGCCAGCAGCCTGGGGACAGTAGACTATGGCTACACCTTC. It encodes CASSLGTVDYGYTF.

The chain recombines TRBV7-9 with TRBJ1-4; 7 bases agree with TRBD1. Germline CDR1 reads SEHNR; CDR2 reads FQNEAQ (reference sequence). The CDR3 totals 15 residues. The trim removed 5 bases at V and 6 bases at J, leaving 9 bases unmatched. CDR3 DNA: TGTGCCAGCAGCCCCGACGGGACAGTTTATGAAAAACTGTTTTTT. It codes for CASSPDGTVYEKLFF.

This clonotype appeared many times. CDR3 protein: CASGLDLPKETQYF. The CDR3, as DNA: TGCGCCAGCGGCCTGGACCTACCGAAAGAGACCCAGTACTTC. V is TRBV5-1 and J is TRBJ2-5; D is unclear. Germline V gene sequence: CDR1 SGHRS, CDR2 YFSETQ. This CDR3 region has 14 residues. V dropped 7 bases and J dropped 3 bases, with 16 bases sitting between them.

This clonotype was seen a handful of times. The chain is built from TRBV7-9 and TRBJ2-5, with D unclear. Trimming stripped 3 bases from V and 13 bases from J, with 18 bases between. This CDR3 comprises 13 residues. CDR1 SEHNR and CDR2 FQNEAQ come from the germline V gene (reference sequence). This CDR3 is CASSFNGPLIPYF. The CDR3 DNA sequence: TGTGCCAGCAGCTTTAATGGGCCTCTAATCCCGTACTTC. Variable domain in full (rest from reference TRBV7-9 and TRBJ2-5): DTGVSQNPRHKITKRGQNVTFRCDPISEHNRLYWYRQTLGQGPEFLTYFQNEAQLEKSRLLSDRFSAERPKGSFSTLEIQRTEQGDSAMYLCASSFNGPLIPYFGPGTRLLVL.

The sample holds a few counts of this clonotype. The chain uses TRBV6-2 or TRBV6-3 and TRBJ2-2, with a possible D match to TRBD1 (6 bases). Trimming stripped 7 bases from V and 8 bases from J, with 8 bases between. Germline V lookup: CDR1 MNHEY, CDR2 SVGEGT. The CDR3 covers 11 residues. The CDR3, as DNA: TGTGCCAGCACTACAGGGGGGGAGCTGTTTTTT. It encodes CASTTGGELFF.

The chain combines TRBV20-1 with TRBJ1-5; tentative D call: TRBD1 (5 bases). Looked up from germline, CDR1 is DFQATT and CDR2 is SNEGSKA (reference sequence). The CDR3 has 15 residues. Trimming shortened V by 0 bases and J by 5 bases, and 14 bases separated the two germline ends. CDR3 sequence reads: CSARDYTGRDQPQHF. The CDR3, as DNA: TGCAGTGCTAGAGATTATACAGGACGAGATCAGCCCCAGCATTTT.

This chain links TRBV20-1 with TRBJ1-6, with a tentative D call TRBD1 (5 bases). V was shortened by 3 bases and J by 7 bases, with 13 bases between the two germline ends. The V gene's germline CDR1 is DFQATT and CDR2 SNEGSKA (reference sequence). This CDR3 has 14 residues. The CDR3 DNA sequence: TGCAGTGCTAGGGGGACCCGCCTCAATTCACCCCTCCACTTT. Translating gives CSARGTRLNSPLHF.

This clonotype was counted a few times. The chain couples TRBV18 to TRBJ2-1; TRBD1 matches 11 bases. Germline CDR1 KGHSH, CDR2 LQKENI. J gave up 4 bases and V 2 bases, and 10 bases lay outside the gene matches. The CDR3 consists of 18 residues. In DNA form, the CDR3 reads TGTGCCAGCTCACCAAGTATCTCCCGGGACAGGGGGTACAATGAGCAGTTCTTC. As protein: CASSPSISRDRGYNEQFF.

As DNA, the CDR3 is TGTGCCAGCAGCCCGGACGTGAGCTCCTACAATGAGCAGTTCTTC. The encoded protein is CASSPDVSSYNEQFF. The genes are TRBV4-2 and TRBJ2-1; no clear D. In germline, CDR1 is LGHNA, CDR2 YNFKEQ. The CDR3 has 15 residues. V lost 4 bases to trimming and J lost 0 bases, with 10 bases between them.

The chain combines TRBV6-1 with TRBJ2-7, with a possible D match to TRBD1 (5 bases). The germline gives CDR1 MNHNS, CDR2 SASEGT. V was cut by 5 bases and J by 0 bases, with 14 bases left in between. This CDR3 contains 15 residues. In DNA, the CDR3 is TGTGCCAGCAGTAGGGGCAGGCCGGCCTCCTACGAGCAGTACTTC. It specifies CASSRGRPASYEQYF.

The chain has TRBV29-1 and TRBJ2-7; a weak D match, TRBD2 (6 bases). The CDR3 length is 13 residues. Trimming took off 6 bases at V and 0 bases at J, with 12 bases between the two ends. Germline V gene data show CDR1 as SQVTM and CDR2 as ANQGSEA. CDR3 sequence (DNA): TGCAGCGTGTCCCCGGGACTCTCCTACGAGCAGTACTTC. Translated: CSVSPGLSYEQYF.

The genes are TRBV9 and TRBJ2-2, with 12 bases matching TRBD2. Per germline, CDR1 SGDLS and CDR2 YYNGEE. This CDR3 is built from 15 residues. V was clipped by 7 bases and J by 6 bases; unmatched bases: 7. The CDR3 nucleotides read TGTGCCAGCGGAGGACTAGCGGGAACGGCCGGGGAGCTGTTTTTT. Translation: CASGGLAGTAGELFF.

This clonotype was seen a few times. The rearrangement uses TRBV7-2 and TRBJ2-3; 8 nucleotides match TRBD1. This CDR3 comprises 13 residues. V dropped 5 bases and J dropped 4; count of bases not matched to a gene: 2. Germline V gene sequence: CDR1 SGHTA, CDR2 FQGNSA. The chain's CDR3 is CASSMDRADTQYF. DNA for the CDR3: TGTGCCAGCAGCATGGACAGGGCAGATACGCAGTATTTT.

This clonotype was detected ten times or more. The gene calls are TRBV4-1 and TRBJ2-1; D gene unclear. CDR3 length: 14 amino acids. With 4 bases removed from V and 4 bases from J, the gap between germline ends came to 11 bases. CDR1 and CDR2 (germline): MGHRA, YSYEKL. CDR3 loop: CASSLLQGYNEQFF. The CDR3 region has the DNA TGCGCCAGCAGCCTACTACAAGGTTACAATGAGCAGTTCTTC.

This clonotype was found a few times. V is TRBV7-2 and J is TRBJ2-1; possible D gene TRBD1, 6 bases. The CDR3 extends over 15 amino acids. CDR1 and CDR2 from the germline V gene are SGHTA and FQGNSA. V was shortened by 2 bases and J by 4 bases, with 12 bases between the two germline ends. CDR3 bases: TGTGCCAGCAGCTTAAGGTGGGGGCTGTACAATGAGCAGTTCTTC. As protein: CASSLRWGLYNEQFF.

This clonotype was recorded at least ten times. The chain joins TRBV3-1 to TRBJ2-4; a possible D gene is TRBD1 (6 bases). The CDR3 is 14 residues long. Germline V gene data show CDR1 as LGHDT and CDR2 as YNNKEL (reference sequence). Trimming removed 2 bases from V and 8 bases from J, with 13 bases in between. The CDR3 sequence is CASSQSAAGDIQYF. CDR3 coding DNA: TGTGCCAGCAGCCAATCAGCGGCAGGGGACATTCAGTACTTC.

This clonotype was seen ten or more times. The chain is built from TRBV20-1 and TRBJ1-6, with 8 bases that match TRBD1. Germline CDR1 is DFQATT and CDR2 is SNEGSKA (reference sequence). The CDR3 sequence is 15 residues long. J lost 11 bases, V lost 2 bases, and 11 bases had no gene match. CDR3 in DNA: TGCAGTGCTAGAAATAGACCGGACAGGGATACACCCCTCCACTTT. Translation gives CSARNRPDRDTPLHF.

The chain combines TRBV5-1 with TRBJ1-6, with D unclear. The CDR3 loop spans 15 amino acids. Germline assignment: CDR1 SGHRS and CDR2 YFSETQ. V was cut by 3 bases and J by 9 bases, with 16 bases left in between. The CDR3 loop reads CASSSPAGRGSPLHF. CDR3 bases: TGCGCCAGCAGCTCACCGGCAGGACGGGGTTCACCCCTCCACTTT.

There are a few counts of this clonotype. V usage is TRBV12-3 or TRBV12-4 and J usage is TRBJ1-5; no firm D call. The V end was cut by 3 bases, the J end by 0 bases, with 6 bases between. This CDR3 contains 14 residues. The CDR3 protein is CASSFPNSNQPQHF. DNA for the CDR3: TGTGCCAGCAGTTTCCCTAATAGCAATCAGCCCCAGCATTTT.

V and J are TRBV2 and TRBJ2-7; D gene ambiguous. CDR1 and CDR2 from the germline V gene are SNHLY and FYNNEI. Between the trimmed V and J ends, which lost 3 bases and 2 bases, there was a span of 11 bases. The CDR3 is 14 amino acids. CDR3 coding DNA: TGTGCCAGCAGTGACCCCATCCCCCCCTACGAGCAGTACTTC. Translating gives CASSDPIPPYEQYF.

This chain connects TRBV12-3 or TRBV12-4 to TRBJ1-1; D uncertain. Trimming removed 2 bases from V and 11 bases from J, with 18 bases in between. The CDR3 is 14 residues long. The CDR3 DNA is TGTGCCAGCAGTTTACCGCCGGACCCTAAGGGTGCTTTCTTT. Its protein product is CASSLPPDPKGAFF.

At least ten counts were recorded for this clonotype. The chain has TRBV12-3 or TRBV12-4 and TRBJ2-2, with D tentatively TRBD2 (6 bases). V lost 5 bases to trimming and J lost 5 bases, with 21 bases between them. The CDR3 totals 17 residues. The CDR3 protein is CASSRRGTWYRTGELFF. CDR3 bases: TGTGCCAGCAGTCGGCGAGGGACTTGGTATCGGACCGGGGAGCTGTTTTTT.

Many counts were recorded for this clonotype. The chain is built from TRBV5-1 and TRBJ1-1; 10 bases fit TRBD1. The junction had 7 bases not matched to a gene; V was cut back by 4 bases and J by 7 bases. The CDR3 is 14 amino acids. Germline CDR1 reads SGHRS; CDR2 reads YFSETQ. The CDR3 DNA follows: TGCGCCAGCAGCCTGTGGGGGACAGGGGTTGAAGCTTTCTTT. Translated, it gives CASSLWGTGVEAFF.

This clonotype was recorded many times. The V gene is TRBV12-3 or TRBV12-4, the J gene TRBJ2-2; D ambiguous. The length of the CDR3 is 14 residues. V gave up 3 bases and J gave up 8 bases, with 13 bases separating them. The CDR3 DNA reads as TGTGCCAGCAGTTTTAACATGGGTGTTGGGGAGCTGTTTTTT. This encodes CASSFNMGVGELFF.

The V and J genes are TRBV10-3 and TRBJ1-1; the D gene is possibly TRBD1 (6 bases). Germline CDR1 is ENHRY and CDR2 is SYGVKD. Trimming stripped 0 bases from V and 5 bases from J, with 13 bases between. The CDR3 loop spans 15 amino acids. Written as DNA, the CDR3 is TGTGCCATCAGTGAGTCCGTTGGGGGCAGGACTGAAGCTTTCTTT. Amino acids: CAISESVGGRTEAFF.

The rearrangement uses TRBV19 and TRBJ2-7; D assignment may be TRBD1 or TRBD2 (6 bases each). This CDR3 spans 15 amino acids. Germline assignment: CDR1 LNHDA and CDR2 SQIVND (reference sequence). V was cut by 4 bases and J by 3 bases, with 16 bases left in between. CDR3 DNA sequence: TGTGCCAGTAGTAGCACCGGGGGCAGGGACTACGAGCAGTACTTC. Translated: CASSSTGGRDYEQYF.

The rearrangement uses TRBV5-5 and TRBJ2-2; 7 bases are shared with TRBD1. The CDR3 is 15 residues long. Germline-derived CDR1 and CDR2 are SGHKS and YYEKEE (reference sequence). V lost 5 bases, J lost 5 bases, and 9 bases stayed unmatched. The CDR3 sequence is CASSPTGKTTGELFF. CDR3 nucleotide sequence: TGTGCCAGCAGTCCGACAGGGAAAACGACCGGGGAGCTGTTTTTT.

The table lists this clonotype with a few counts. The chain couples TRBV11-2 to TRBJ2-1; D is possibly TRBD1 or TRBD2 (5 bases each). The CDR3 covers 15 residues. Germline CDR1 SGHAT, CDR2 FQNNGV. Trimming removed 8 bases from V and 3 bases from J, with 17 bases in between. DNA for the CDR3: TGTGCCAGCGCCCCGGGGCGGAGCATCTACAATGAGCAGTTCTTC. Translating gives CASAPGRSIYNEQFF.

This clonotype was observed a few times. The rearrangement links TRBV3-1 to TRBJ1-5; tentative D call: TRBD1 (5 bases). Deletions cut 0 bases from V and 2 bases from J, with 26 bases between. This CDR3 is 21 amino acids long. The germline gives CDR1 LGHDT, CDR2 YNNKEL (reference sequence). The CDR3 sequence is CASSQDRSRDVLYKGNQPQHF. The CDR3 DNA reads as TGTGCCAGCAGCCAAGACAGGTCAAGGGACGTCCTATATAAGGGCAATCAGCCCCAGCATTTT.

This clonotype has more than one count but fewer than ten. J is TRBJ2-1 and V is TRBV7-2, with 12 bases fitting TRBD2. Per germline, CDR1 SGHTA and CDR2 FQGNSA. The CDR3 covers 15 residues. V dropped 5 bases and J dropped 3; count of bases not matched to a gene: 2. CDR3 residues: CASSTSGGFYNEQFF. DNA for the CDR3: TGTGCCAGCAGCACTAGCGGGGGGTTCTACAATGAGCAGTTCTTC.

This clonotype was seen more than once but under ten times. CDR3 sequence: CASRRRAGELFF. The CDR3 DNA follows: TGTGCCAGCAGGCGAAGGGCCGGGGAGCTGTTTTTT. V gene TRBV3-1 combines with J gene TRBJ2-2; D not certain. Trimming left V 6 bases short and J 6 bases short, with 8 bases between. The CDR3 loop spans 12 amino acids. Germline V gives CDR1 LGHDT, CDR2 YNNKEL (reference sequence).

Comment on this clonotype: One junction end disagrees with the germline gene, perhaps due to a read error. The chain employs TRBV11-1 and TRBJ2-1; 10 nucleotides line up with TRBD2. Germline V gene lookup returns CDR1 SGHAT and CDR2 FQDESV (reference sequence). The CDR3 is made up of 18 amino acids. CDR3 DNA: TGTGACAGCAGCTTCAAAGCGGGAGGGCCCCGTCCCTACAATGAGCAGTTCTTC. Translation gives CDSSFKAGGPRPYNEQFF.